The 26 T cell receptor beta chains below come from one sample, sequenced in a study of cytomegalovirus exposure and HLA in healthy donors (dated by TCRdb to the late 2010s). The library relied on the immunoSEQ multiplex PCR assay. For the multiplex PCR, a mixture combining 60 forward primers for TCR Vbeta segments and 13 reverse primers for TCR Jbeta segments was used. Held by TCRdb, this immuneACCESS table contains in-frame sequences only and omits some clones. Under half of the omission traces to an unresolved V gene where checked; the cause of the rest is unknown. Within this sample are a few hundred thousand clones, with around 90% of them counted one time only. In total, the top ten clones hold about 1.7% of the sample. Sequencing was carried out using PBMCs. The receptors come from a girl aged 2-10 years in good health and CMV-seronegative.

This sequence joins TRBV9 and TRBJ2-1; TRBD2 matches at 9 bases. Trimming removed 3 bases from V and 6 bases from J; junction bases left unmatched: 10. Germline assignment: CDR1 SGDLS and CDR2 YYNGEE. This CDR3 has 16 amino acids. Here the CDR3 reads CASSGGRTSAANEQFF. Here the CDR3 DNA reads TGTGCCAGCAGCGGGGGGCGGACTAGCGCCGCCAATGAGCAGTTCTTC. Using reference TRBV9 and TRBJ2-1 for the parts outside the CDR3, the full variable domain is DSGVTQTPKHLITATGQRVTLRCSPRSGDLSVYWYQQSLDQGLQFLIQYYNGEERAKGNILERFSAQQFPDLHSELNLSSLELGDSALYFCASSGGRTSAANEQFFGPGTRLTVL.

This chain connects TRBV6-5 to TRBJ1-5; the D gene is possibly TRBD1 (5 bases). The CDR3 is 15 residues long. The ends were cut back, 6 bases at V and 4 bases at J, with 16 bases in the middle. Germline-derived CDR1 and CDR2 are MNHEY and SVGAGI. CDR3 region: CASRRSGLGNQPQHF. CDR3 sequence (DNA): TGTGCCAGCAGAAGATCAGGGTTGGGAAATCAGCCCCAGCATTTT.

V and J are TRBV7-6 and TRBJ2-7, with TRBD2 matching 13 bases. Germline loops: CDR1 SGHVS, CDR2 FNYEAQ. J gave up 5 bases and V 5 bases, and 15 bases lay outside the gene matches. The CDR3 runs to 18 residues. CDR3 DNA: TGTGCCAGCAGCCCTGGGCAGGACTTAGGACTAGCGGGGGACGAGCAGTACTTC. Its translation: CASSPGQDLGLAGDEQYF.

V is TRBV2 and J is TRBJ2-7; D unresolved. The germline V and J ends were trimmed by 6 bases and 0 bases, with 6 bases remaining between them. Germline V CDR1 and CDR2: SNHLY, FYNNEI. This CDR3 has 12 residues. DNA for the CDR3: TGTGCCAGCAGAACCAGCTCCTACGAGCAGTACTTC. Protein product: CASRTSSYEQYF.

V is TRBV30 and J is TRBJ2-5; possible D gene TRBD2, 6 bases. The germline V and J ends were trimmed by 2 bases and 2 bases, with 15 bases remaining between them. This CDR3 contains 15 residues. Germline V gene lookup returns CDR1 GTSNPN and CDR2 SVGIG (reference sequence). The CDR3 region is CAWSPTTSLQETQYF. CDR3 nucleotide sequence: TGTGCCTGGAGTCCCACGACTAGTTTGCAAGAGACCCAGTACTTC. Using reference TRBV30 and TRBJ2-5 for the parts outside the CDR3, the full variable domain is SQTIHQWPATLVQPVGSPLSLECTVEGTSNPNLYWYRQAAGRGLQLLFYSVGIGQISSEVPQNLSASRPQDRQFILSSKKLLLSDSGFYLCAWSPTTSLQETQYFGPGTRLLVL.

The chain carries TRBV7-2 and TRBJ1-1; D is undetermined. CDR1 is SGHTA and CDR2 is FQGNSA in the germline V gene. The CDR3 spans 12 residues. Trimming left V 6 bases short and J 6 bases short, with 11 bases between. The CDR3 coding sequence is TGTGCCAGCAGACTCGGTGAGGCTGAAGCTTTCTTT. The encoded protein is CASRLGEAEAFF.

The CDR3, as DNA: TGCAGCGTTGGGACAGGGGGCGCGTACGAGCAGTACTTC. Encoded protein: CSVGTGGAYEQYF. The gene calls are TRBV29-1 and TRBJ2-7; TRBD1 aligns across 11 bases. This CDR3 comprises 13 residues. The V gene end was trimmed by 4 bases and the J gene end by 4 bases; junction bases not matched to a gene: 3. The germline V gene encodes CDR1 SQVTM and CDR2 ANQGSEA.

V and J are TRBV28 and TRBJ1-1; 9 bases align to TRBD1. Germline V gene lookup returns CDR1 MDHEN and CDR2 SYDVKM. There are 14 residues in the CDR3. V shed 5 bases and J 0 bases; nucleotides not matched to a gene: 1. CDR3 coding DNA: TGTGCCAGCAGTAGACAGGGGGTGAACACTGAAGCTTTCTTT. As protein: CASSRQGVNTEAFF.

The V gene is TRBV10-2, the J gene TRBJ2-1, with D unclear. CDR1 WSHSY and CDR2 SAAADI come from the germline V gene. The germline V and J ends were trimmed by 2 bases and 5 bases, with 7 bases remaining between them. The CDR3 totals 13 residues. The CDR3 DNA follows: TGCGCCAGCAGTGAGCACCACAACAATGAGCAGTTCTTC. Translated: CASSEHHNNEQFF.

This clone was found once. This chain links TRBV7-9 with TRBJ2-3, with 10 positions matching TRBD2. The V gene's germline CDR1 is SEHNR and CDR2 FQNEAQ (reference sequence). CDR3 size: 16 residues. The V segment lost 5 bases and the J segment 2 bases; nucleotides outside the gene matches: 7. The CDR3 sequence is CASSPIAGGYTDTQYF. The CDR3 DNA reads as TGTGCCAGCAGCCCCATAGCGGGGGGCTACACAGATACGCAGTATTTT.

The rearrangement links TRBV21-1 to TRBJ1-4; the table's D call, TRBD1, has no DNA check behind it. TRBV21-1 is deemed a pseudogene. This CDR3 region has 14 residues. CDR3 DNA sequence: TGTGCCAGCAGGGAGACAGGGTGCGGGGAAAAACTGTTTTTT. Amino acid sequence: CASRETGCGEKLFF.

The chain recombines TRBV5-4 with TRBJ2-1, with TRBD2 identical over 9 bases. Germline loops: CDR1 SGHNT, CDR2 YYREEE (reference sequence). The CDR3 has 15 residues. V gave up 3 bases and J gave up 7 bases; unmatched junction bases: 8. The CDR3 sequence: CASSSGTSITNEQFF. The CDR3 DNA reads TGTGCCAGCAGCTCCGGGACTAGCATAACGAATGAGCAGTTCTTC.

This clone occurred once. The chain employs TRBV2 and TRBJ2-5; 8 bases map to TRBD2. The DNA end is a closer match to TRBJ2-7, so the J assignment may be wrong. The CDR3 consists of 13 residues. Germline V gives CDR1 SNHLY, CDR2 FYNNEI. The CDR3 nucleotides read TGTGCCGGACGAGCGGGAGAGCGGTCCGAGCAGTACTTC. This translates into CAGRAGERSEQYF.

V is TRBV5-6 and J is TRBJ1-2; no definite D call. CDR1 is SGHDT, CDR2 YYEEEE, per germline. The CDR3 spans 14 residues. V lost 4 bases to trimming and J lost 4 bases, with 14 bases between them. The CDR3 region is CASSEGGGFYGYTF. In DNA, the CDR3 is TGTGCCAGCAGCGAGGGAGGCGGGTTCTATGGCTACACCTTC.

The chain has TRBV2 and TRBJ2-5, with D maybe TRBD1 (7 bases). The DNA matches TRBJ2-7 better at its end, which makes the J call doubtful. Germline values: CDR1 SNHLY, CDR2 FYNNEI. The CDR3 length is 14 residues. Written as DNA, the CDR3 is TGTGCCAGCAGCAGTCAAGGGCAGGGGGGCGAGCAGTACTTC. Its protein product is CASSSQGQGGEQYF.

The rearrangement uses TRBV19 and TRBJ2-6, with 10 nucleotides matching TRBD1. V trimming: 7 bases; J trimming: 0 bases; junction bases outside the gene matches: 9. The CDR3 has 18 amino acids. Per germline, CDR1 LNHDA and CDR2 SQIVND (reference sequence). CDR3 loop: CASTPRTGGISGANVLTF. CDR3 coding DNA: TGTGCCAGTACCCCCCGGACAGGGGGAATCTCTGGGGCCAACGTCCTGACTTTC.

This CDR3 is CASSKAQDEQYF. In DNA, the CDR3 is TGTGCCAGCAGCAAAGCACAAGACGAGCAGTACTTC. The J gene is TRBJ2-7, the V gene TRBV21-1; no DNA check was done on the table's D call, TRBD1. TRBV21-1 is termed a pseudogene. The CDR3 sequence is 12 residues long.

The rearrangement links TRBV28 to TRBJ2-5; TRBD2 is a possible D gene (5 bases). Between the trimmed V and J ends, which lost 4 bases and 5 bases, there was a span of 8 bases. Per the germline V gene, CDR1 is MDHEN and CDR2 is SYDVKM. The CDR3 length is 12 residues. CDR3 bases: TGTGCCAGCAGTTCAGGACTTGAGACCCAGTACTTC. Its translation is CASSSGLETQYF.

The chain couples TRBV4-1 to TRBJ2-7; D unclear. V lost 1 base and J lost 6, with 10 bases in between. This CDR3 is built from 13 residues. In germline, CDR1 is MGHRA, CDR2 YSYEKL. For the CDR3, the DNA is TGCGCCAGCAGCCAAGGGTGGGCTACCGAGCAGTACTTC. This encodes CASSQGWATEQYF.

The rearrangement uses TRBV27 and TRBJ1-1; 9 bases match TRBD1. Germline V gives CDR1 MNHEY, CDR2 SMNVEV (reference sequence). V lost 4 bases, J lost 6 bases, and 6 bases stayed unmatched. CDR3 length: 14 residues. DNA of the CDR3: TGTGCCAGCAGTTCGGGACAGGGTTTATCTGAAGCTTTCTTT. Translating gives CASSSGQGLSEAFF.

This sequence joins TRBV15 and TRBJ1-4; D is possibly TRBD1 (5 bases). There are 14 residues in the CDR3. CDR1 is LNHNV, CDR2 YYDKDF, per germline (reference sequence). V dropped 3 bases and J dropped 6 bases, with 11 bases sitting between them. The CDR3: CATSRGIQDEKLFF. In DNA form, the CDR3 reads TGTGCCACCAGCAGGGGCATACAGGATGAAAAACTGTTTTTT.

The CDR3 nucleotides are TGTGCCAGCAGCTCCCTAGGGACAGCCGACAATGAGCAGTTCTTC. It yields the protein CASSSLGTADNEQFF. J is TRBJ2-1 and V is TRBV11-3; 7 bases are shared with TRBD1. Germline assignment: CDR1 SGHNT and CDR2 YENEEA. CDR3 size: 15 residues. J lost 5 bases, V lost 4 bases, and 8 bases had no gene match.

The V and J genes are TRBV28 and TRBJ2-2, with unresolved D. The germline V and J ends were trimmed by 4 bases and 2 bases, with 8 bases remaining between them. There are 14 residues in the CDR3. Germline CDR1 MDHEN, CDR2 SYDVKM. The CDR3 nucleotides read TGTGCCAGCAGTTCCGCCGGTAACACCGGGGAGCTGTTTTTT. This encodes CASSSAGNTGELFF.

The chain joins TRBV19 to TRBJ1-5, with D unclear. The CDR3 contains 18 residues. V gave up 0 bases and J gave up 1 base, with 16 bases separating them. Germline V gene sequence: CDR1 LNHDA, CDR2 SQIVND (reference sequence). CDR3: CASSIDNPPGVSNQPQHF. The DNA of the CDR3 is TGTGCCAGTAGTATAGATAACCCTCCAGGTGTCAGCAATCAGCCCCAGCATTTT.

This chain joins TRBV9 and TRBJ2-5; TRBD1 agrees at 8 bases. The ends lost 2 bases at V and 1 base at J; junction bases unmatched: 1. Germline CDR1 SGDLS, CDR2 YYNGEE. The CDR3 is made up of 14 amino acids. CDR3 residues: CASSVTGGQETQYF. The CDR3 DNA follows: TGTGCCAGCAGCGTTACAGGGGGCCAAGAGACCCAGTACTTC.

The DNA of the CDR3 is TGTGCCAGCAGCTCGGGACAGGGGAACTATGGCTACACCTTC. This translates into CASSSGQGNYGYTF. The chain couples TRBV7-9 to TRBJ1-2; 10 bases map to TRBD1. CDR3 length: 14 amino acids. CDR1 is SEHNR and CDR2 is FQNEAQ in the germline V gene (reference sequence). V shed 4 bases and J 2 bases; nucleotides not matched to a gene: 1.